Included here is one T cell receptor beta chain sequence, with context. Its antigen is undetermined. This sample was taken from a study of T cell repertoires in cytomegalovirus infection. Study details: Both CMV infection and a matching HLA type were indicated by public TCR beta signatures.

Study-level findings and limits: The study found HLA-C-restricted CMV-specific TCR beta clonotypes dominating the ex vivo response.

One entry per CDR3 protein, called by TCRdb with MiXCR from the reads. The table includes around 430,000 distinct CDR3 sequences, approximately 42% detected once. This receptor was obtained from a human donor in good health (CMV status not recorded). Some clones in this sample may be carry-over from other donors' samples. Sequences were derived from cultured PBMCs, sampled from culture after CMV antigen stimulation.

The CDR3 sequence: CASSRSGAHTEAFF. Here the CDR3 DNA reads TGTGCCAGCAGTCGATCAGGGGCTCACACTGAAGCTTTCTTT. The V and J genes are TRBV28 and TRBJ1-1; weak D call: TRBD1 (6 bases). Germline CDR1 and CDR2: MDHEN and SYDVKM. Trimming left V 5 bases short and J 3 bases short, with 13 bases between. This CDR3 has 14 amino acids.